The 5 T cell receptor beta chains presented below share a single source sample, sequenced in a study of blood T cell repertoires in COVID-19 (dated by TCRdb to between 2020 and 2021). Receptors were amplified or captured by the immunoSEQ multiplex PCR assay. This immuneACCESS table, as held by TCRdb, lists in-frame sequences with V and J called but not all clones. Of the missing ones, under half trace to an unresolved V gene in checked studies; the others have no known cause. Here the sample has 470,000 or so clones; 70% to 90% occur a single time. The ten top clones hold approximately 3.2% of the sample. Sequencing used peripheral blood. These receptors were collected from a human donor in a cohort sampled during active COVID-19.

This chain uses TRBV25-1 with TRBJ2-3; TRBD2 aligns across 10 bases. The CDR3 is made up of 15 amino acids. Trimming at V came to 4 bases and at J to 4 bases, leaving 5 bases not matched to a gene. Germline V gene data show CDR1 as MGHDK and CDR2 as SYGVNS. The CDR3 region is CASSAASGSPDTQYF. CDR3 sequence (DNA): TGTGCCAGCAGTGCGGCTAGCGGGAGTCCAGATACGCAGTATTTT.

The chain employs TRBV6-5 and TRBJ2-5; TRBD1 matches at 9 bases. V lost 8 bases, J lost 5 bases, and 9 bases stayed unmatched. The CDR3 loop spans 14 amino acids. CDR1 is MNHEY and CDR2 is SVGAGI in the germline V gene. The CDR3 sequence: CASRLQGAGETQYF. The CDR3 DNA sequence: TGTGCCAGCCGTCTACAGGGGGCGGGGGAGACCCAGTACTTC.

CDR3 region: CASQSGTAQPQHF. For the CDR3, the DNA is TGTGCCAGCCAATCAGGGACAGCCCAGCCCCAGCATTTT. The chain links TRBV7-9 to TRBJ1-5; 7 bases map to TRBD1. After removal of 8 bases from V and 7 bases from J, the junction contained 8 bases not matched to a gene. The germline gives CDR1 SEHNR, CDR2 FQNEAQ (reference sequence). This CDR3 contains 13 residues.

This clone was found a few times. The chain is built from TRBV16 and TRBJ1-5, with 8 bases aligning to TRBD1. V lost 4 bases to trimming and J lost 7 bases; unmatched junction nucleotides: 6. Germline V CDR1 and CDR2: KGHSY, FQNENV. The CDR3 is 14 amino acids. The CDR3 nucleotides are TGTGCCAGCAGCCTCGGACAGGGCGGCCAGCCCCAGCATTTT. Its translation: CASSLGQGGQPQHF.

The V and J genes are TRBV5-4 and TRBJ2-7; 7 nucleotides agree with TRBD1. CDR3 length: 17 amino acids. With 0 bases clipped from V and 5 bases from J, the junction kept 14 bases outside the gene matches. Germline V CDR1 and CDR2: SGHNT, YYREEE (reference sequence). CDR3 sequence: CASSLGPGQPLVDEQYF. In DNA, the CDR3 is TGTGCCAGCAGCTTGGGGCCGGGACAGCCTCTCGTCGACGAGCAGTACTTC.